The 9 T cell receptor beta chains listed next were all sequenced from one sample in a study of T cells in Graves' hyperthyroidism and ophthalmopathy. TCR beta CDR3 sequences were amplified from RNA transcripts. TCR CDR3 underwent first-round RT-PCR with the HTBI primer set. From the multiplex PCR reads, TCRdb called clonotypes with MiXCR, one entry per CDR3 protein. The sample holds 450,000 to 650,000 distinct CDR3 sequences, about 15% seen once. What was sequenced was blood. The receptor set was obtained from a woman between 18 and 30 years old with Graves' ophthalmopathy.

This clonotype was detected only a few times. The chain couples TRBV30 to TRBJ2-3, with 13 bases identical to TRBD2. Germline-derived CDR1 and CDR2 are GTSNPN and SVGIG (reference sequence). The length of the CDR3 is 15 residues. J gave up 4 bases and V 5 bases, and 6 bases lay outside the gene matches. The CDR3 sequence is CAWGLAGAFADTQYF. CDR3 nucleotides: TGTGCCTGGGGACTAGCGGGAGCTTTCGCAGATACGCAGTATTTT.

This clonotype was counted ten times or more. The chain is built from TRBV11-2 and TRBJ1-2, with TRBD1 matching over 11 bases. Germline CDR1 reads SGHAT; CDR2 reads FQNNGV. This CDR3 is built from 14 residues. V was pared by 3 bases and J by 8 bases, with 5 bases of the junction left unmatched. The CDR3 spells CASSLGTGGEGYTF. In nucleotides, the CDR3 is TGTGCCAGCAGCTTGGGGACAGGGGGTGAGGGCTACACCTTC.

This chain joins TRBV7-9 and TRBJ2-2, with D perhaps TRBD1 (5 bases). Germline assignment: CDR1 SEHNR and CDR2 FQNEAQ (reference sequence). This CDR3 is 15 amino acids long. Trimming took off 7 bases at V and 3 bases at J, with 15 bases between the two ends. The CDR3, as DNA: TGTGCCAGCAACCGGGCGATAGGGGACACCGGGGAGCTGTTTTTT. Protein: CASNRAIGDTGELFF. Using reference TRBV7-9 and TRBJ2-2 for the parts outside the CDR3, the full variable domain is DTGVSQNPRHKITKRGQNVTFRCDPISEHNRLYWYRQTLGQGPEFLTYFQNEAQLEKSRLLSDRFSAERPKGSFSTLEIQRTEQGDSAMYLCASNRAIGDTGELFFGEGSRLTVL.

The chain links TRBV9 to TRBJ1-1; D remains ambiguous. V shed 4 bases and J shed 6 bases, with 16 bases lying between them. Germline V gives CDR1 SGDLS, CDR2 YYNGEE. The CDR3 covers 14 residues. The DNA of the CDR3 is TGTGCCAGCAGCCCACATGATTCTGGGGCTGAAGCTTTCTTT. Protein product: CASSPHDSGAEAFF.

In its sample, this clonotype was seen many times. This chain connects TRBV28 to TRBJ2-5, with D perhaps matching TRBD2 (5 bases). The V end was cut by 5 bases, the J end by 4 bases, with 17 bases between. The CDR3 is 15 residues long. Germline CDR1 MDHEN, CDR2 SYDVKM. The CDR3 bases are TGTGCCAGCAGTCAAGGACGGGGAATGGGAGAGACCCAGTACTTC. Its translation: CASSQGRGMGETQYF.

This rearrangement joins TRBV30 to TRBJ2-3, with 8 positions matching TRBD2. V was clipped by 4 bases and J by 3 bases; unmatched bases: 9. Germline V gene sequence: CDR1 GTSNPN, CDR2 SVGIG (reference sequence). The CDR3 is 15 residues long. As DNA, the CDR3 is TGTGCCTGGATTCCCTTAGCGGGGAGGACAGATACGCAGTATTTT. Residues: CAWIPLAGRTDTQYF.

Notes on this clonotype: A single base separates this from a much larger clone, so it may be a read error. The V call is TRBV20-1, the J call TRBJ1-2, with 8 bases aligning to TRBD1. This CDR3 comprises 12 residues. The germline CDR1 and CDR2 sequences are DFQATT and SNEGSKA (reference sequence). The chain's CDR3 is CSAIGTGYDYTF. The CDR3 nucleotides read TGCAGTGCTATAGGGACAGGTTATGACTACACCTTC.

Only a few counts were recorded for this clonotype. CDR3 protein: CASSQFAGRNSGNTIYF. DNA of the CDR3: TGTGCCAGCAGCCAATTCGCCGGGAGAAACTCTGGAAACACCATATATTTT. The V gene is TRBV3-1, the J gene TRBJ1-3; no clear D gene. The CDR3 runs to 17 residues. V was shortened by 2 bases and J by 0 bases, with 14 bases between the two germline ends. CDR1 and CDR2 from the germline V gene are LGHDT and YNNKEL (reference sequence).

The rearrangement joins TRBV6-1 to TRBJ1-4, with D perhaps matching TRBD1 (5 bases). CDR3 length: 16 residues. Trimming cost V 0 bases and J 3 bases, with 11 bases left between them. Germline CDR1 MNHNS, CDR2 SASEGT. The CDR3 DNA reads as TGTGCCAGCAGTGAAGCTCGGGCAGGGTCTAATGAAAAACTGTTTTTT. Amino acids: CASSEARAGSNEKLFF.